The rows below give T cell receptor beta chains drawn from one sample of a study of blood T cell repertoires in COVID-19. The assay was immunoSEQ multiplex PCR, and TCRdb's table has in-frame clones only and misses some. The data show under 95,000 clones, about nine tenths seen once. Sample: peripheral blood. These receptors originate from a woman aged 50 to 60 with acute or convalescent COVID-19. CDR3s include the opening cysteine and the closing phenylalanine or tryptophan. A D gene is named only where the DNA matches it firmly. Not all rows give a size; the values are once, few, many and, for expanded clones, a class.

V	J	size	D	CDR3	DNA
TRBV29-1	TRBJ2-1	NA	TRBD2	CSVGGRAYNEQFF	TGCAGCGTCGGTGGGAGGGCCTACAATGAGCAGTTCTTC
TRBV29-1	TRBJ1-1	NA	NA	CSVSLGLNTEAFF	TGCAGCGTTTCGCTGGGCCTGAACACTGAAGCTTTCTTT
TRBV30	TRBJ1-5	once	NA	CAWEGGRGGPQHF	TGTGCCTGGGAGGGGGGGCGCGGCGGGCCCCAGCATTTT
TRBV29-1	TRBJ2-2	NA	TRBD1	CSVAGTGANTGELFF	TGCAGCGTTGCCGGGACAGGGGCGAACACCGGGGAGCTGTTTTTT
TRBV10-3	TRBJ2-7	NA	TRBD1	CAISHDRGTYEQYF	TGTGCCATCAGTCATGACAGGGGAACCTACGAGCAGTACTTC
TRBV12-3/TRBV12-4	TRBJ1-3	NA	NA	CASTFSGNTIYF	TGTGCCAGCACCTTTTCCGGAAACACCATATATTTT
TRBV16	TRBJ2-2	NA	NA	CASSQWSGGELFF	TGTGCCAGCAGCCAATGGAGTGGCGGGGAGCTGTTTTTT
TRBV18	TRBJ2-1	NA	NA	CASQEGAGYNEQFF	TGTGCCAGCCAGGAGGGTGCGGGGTACAATGAGCAGTTCTTC
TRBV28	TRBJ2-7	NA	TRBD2	CAGSRSSGIYEQYF	TGTGCCGGATCCCGGTCTAGCGGGATCTACGAGCAGTACTTC
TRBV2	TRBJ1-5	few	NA	CASSARQFQSNQPQHF	TGTGCCAGCAGTGCCCGCCAATTTCAGAGCAATCAGCCCCAGCATTTT
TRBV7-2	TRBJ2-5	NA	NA	CASSLGLGRAETQYF	TGTGCCAGCAGCTTAGGACTAGGCCGGGCCGAGACCCAGTACTTC
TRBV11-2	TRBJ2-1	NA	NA	CASSLQRYNEQFF	TGTGCCAGCAGCTTGCAACGGTACAATGAGCAGTTCTTC